Listed here is a single TCR beta chain. What it binds is unknown. The sample originates from a study of cytomegalovirus exposure and HLA in healthy donors. Study-level points and caveats: Earlier analysis found most TCR beta V segments productive about 90% or about 30% of the time. Reports described diagnosis of cytomegalovirus status by the classifier as highly specific and sensitive.

With 2 bases removed from V and 10 bases from J, the gap between germline ends came to 12 bases. The CDR3 is 14 residues long. Germline-derived CDR1 and CDR2 are LNHNV and YYDKDF (reference sequence). The PCR was carried out with 60 Vbeta primers and 13 Jbeta primers. Authors' processing steps: Later reanalysis found around 80 million unique TCR beta chains, some 10 million of them shared. Profiling relied on immunoSEQ multiplex PCR, and the TCRdb table lists in-frame clones only, not all of them. The V and J calls and clone size were taken over from that table, and D and trimming were inferred from the DNA. This sample's clone table lists fewer than 100,000 clones.

The source of this sequence is a man aged 50 to 60 in good health and CMV-seronegative. The rearrangement uses TRBV15 and TRBJ1-6; D possibly corresponds to TRBD1 (5 bases). The sample consisted of PBMCs. The CDR3 here is CATSRQGIGSPLHF. DNA of the CDR3: TGTGCCACCAGCAGACAGGGAATCGGGTCACCCCTCCACTTT.